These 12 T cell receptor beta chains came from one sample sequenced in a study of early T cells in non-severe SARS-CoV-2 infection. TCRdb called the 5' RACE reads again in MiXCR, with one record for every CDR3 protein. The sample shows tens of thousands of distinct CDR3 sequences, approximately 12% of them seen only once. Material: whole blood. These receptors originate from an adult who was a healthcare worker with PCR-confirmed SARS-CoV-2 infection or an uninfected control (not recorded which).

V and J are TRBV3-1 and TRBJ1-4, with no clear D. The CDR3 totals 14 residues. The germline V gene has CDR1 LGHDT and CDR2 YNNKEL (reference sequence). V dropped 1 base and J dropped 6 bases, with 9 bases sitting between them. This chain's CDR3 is CASSQVRSYEKLFF. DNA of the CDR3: TGTGCCAGCAGCCAAGTCAGGAGTTATGAAAAACTGTTTTTT.

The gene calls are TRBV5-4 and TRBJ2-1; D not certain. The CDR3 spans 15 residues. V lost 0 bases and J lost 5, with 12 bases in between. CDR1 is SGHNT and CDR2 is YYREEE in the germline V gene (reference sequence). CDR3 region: CASSLVAGGDNEQFF. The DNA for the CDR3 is TGTGCCAGCAGCTTGGTAGCCGGTGGGGACAATGAGCAGTTCTTC.

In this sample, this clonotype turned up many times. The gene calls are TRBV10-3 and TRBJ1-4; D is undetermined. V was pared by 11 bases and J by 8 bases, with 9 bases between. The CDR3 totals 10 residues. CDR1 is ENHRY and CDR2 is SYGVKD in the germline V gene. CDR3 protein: CAAGGEKLFF. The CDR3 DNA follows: TGTGCCGCCGGCGGGGAAAAACTGTTTTTT.

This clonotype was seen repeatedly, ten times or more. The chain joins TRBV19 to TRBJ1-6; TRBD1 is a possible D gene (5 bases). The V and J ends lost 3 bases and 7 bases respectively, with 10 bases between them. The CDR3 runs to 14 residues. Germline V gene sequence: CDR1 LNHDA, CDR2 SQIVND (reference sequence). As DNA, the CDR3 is TGTGCCAGTAGTATCGGGACCCAAAATTCACCCCTCCACTTT. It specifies CASSIGTQNSPLHF. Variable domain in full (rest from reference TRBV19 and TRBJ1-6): DGGITQSPKYLFRKEGQNVTLSCEQNLNHDAMYWYRQDPGQGLRLIYYSQIVNDFQKGDIAEGYSVSREKKESFPLTVTSAQKNPTAFYLCASSIGTQNSPLHFGNGTRLTVT.

This CDR3 reads CASSTDREEGYTF. The CDR3 nucleotides are TGTGCCAGCAGCACTGACAGGGAGGAAGGCTACACCTTC. The J gene is TRBJ1-2, the V gene TRBV7-6, with TRBD1 matching over 7 bases. J lost 8 bases, V lost 5 bases, and 8 bases had no gene match. CDR3 length: 13 amino acids. Germline values: CDR1 SGHVS, CDR2 FNYEAQ. Complete variable domain (other parts from reference TRBV7-6 and TRBJ1-2): GAGVSQSPRYKVTKRGQDVALRCDPISGHVSLYWYRQALGQGPEFLTYFNYEAQQDKSGLPNDRFSAERPEGSISTLTIQRTEQRDSAMYRCASSTDREEGYTFGSGTRLTVV.

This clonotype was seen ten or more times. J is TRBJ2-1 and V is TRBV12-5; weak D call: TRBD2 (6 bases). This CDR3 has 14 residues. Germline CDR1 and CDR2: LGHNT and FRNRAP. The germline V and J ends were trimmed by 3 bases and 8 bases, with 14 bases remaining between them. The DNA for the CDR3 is TGTGCTAGTGGTTTAAATAGCGGTGGCGATGAGCAGTTCTTC. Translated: CASGLNSGGDEQFF.

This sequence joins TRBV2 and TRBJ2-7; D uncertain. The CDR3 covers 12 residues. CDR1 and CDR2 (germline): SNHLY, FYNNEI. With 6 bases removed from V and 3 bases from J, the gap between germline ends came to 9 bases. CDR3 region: CASSEPYYEQYF. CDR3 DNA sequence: TGTGCCAGCAGCGAACCCTACTACGAGCAGTACTTC. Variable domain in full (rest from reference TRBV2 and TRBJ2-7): EPEVTQTPSHQVTQMGQEVILRCVPISNHLYFYWYRQILGQKVEFLVSFYNNEISEKSEIFDDQFSVERPDGSNFTLKIRSTKLEDSAMYFCASSEPYYEQYFGPGTRLTVT.

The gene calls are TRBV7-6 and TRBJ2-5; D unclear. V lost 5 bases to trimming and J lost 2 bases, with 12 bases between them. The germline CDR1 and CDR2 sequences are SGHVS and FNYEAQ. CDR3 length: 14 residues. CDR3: CASSVVGYQETQYF. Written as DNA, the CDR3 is TGTGCCAGCAGCGTTGTTGGGTATCAAGAGACCCAGTACTTC.

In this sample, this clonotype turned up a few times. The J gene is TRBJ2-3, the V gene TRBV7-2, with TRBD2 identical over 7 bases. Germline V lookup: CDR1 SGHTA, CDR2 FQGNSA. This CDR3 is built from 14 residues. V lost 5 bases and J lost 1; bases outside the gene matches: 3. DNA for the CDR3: TGTGCCAGCAGCACTACTAGCGGCACAGATACGCAGTATTTT. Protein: CASSTTSGTDTQYF.

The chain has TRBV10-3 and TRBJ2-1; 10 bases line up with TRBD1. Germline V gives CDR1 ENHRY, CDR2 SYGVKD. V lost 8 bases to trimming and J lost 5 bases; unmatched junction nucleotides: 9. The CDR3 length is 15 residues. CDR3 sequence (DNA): TGTGCCATCCAACGGACAGGGGGTAACGACAATGAGCAGTTCTTC. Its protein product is CAIQRTGGNDNEQFF.

The CDR3 DNA reads TGTGCCAGCAGCTTAGCCCCCTGGACAGAATACACAGATACGCAGTATTTT. Amino acids: CASSLAPWTEYTDTQYF. The V gene is TRBV7-6, the J gene TRBJ2-3, with a weak D call TRBD1 (6 bases). The CDR3 is 17 residues long. V lost 0 bases to trimming and J lost 2 bases, with 15 bases between them. CDR1 is SGHVS and CDR2 is FNYEAQ in the germline V gene.

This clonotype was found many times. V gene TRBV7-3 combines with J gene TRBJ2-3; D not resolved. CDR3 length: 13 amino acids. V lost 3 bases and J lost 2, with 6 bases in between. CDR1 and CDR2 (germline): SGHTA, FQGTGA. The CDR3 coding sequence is TGTGCCAGCAGCTTCGATTACACAGATACGCAGTATTTT. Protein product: CASSFDYTDTQYF.